These 22 T cell receptor beta chains share one sample of origin, sequenced in a study of T cells in localized non-small cell lung cancer. Measured with immunoSEQ multiplex PCR; TCRdb has only the in-frame clones, and not every one. Counted here are approximately 7,200 clones, about 89% occurring once; the ten biggest clones make up roughly 30%. The sample in question was peripheral blood, obtained before any cancer treatment. All receptors come from a male donor at least 60 years old with stage III lung adenocarcinoma.

The CDR3 DNA sequence: TGTGCCACCCTACAAGGGACAGGAAGGTCCTACGAGCAGTACTTC. This gives the protein CATLQGTGRSYEQYF. The chain links TRBV6-1 to TRBJ2-7; 8 nucleotides agree with TRBD1. Germline assignment: CDR1 MNHNS and CDR2 SASEGT. The CDR3 is made up of 15 amino acids. The V segment lost 10 bases and the J segment 1 base; nucleotides outside the gene matches: 12.

In this sample, this clone turned up once. CDR3 loop: CAWKQGVYEQYF. Written as DNA, the CDR3 is TGTGCCTGGAAACAGGGGGTCTACGAGCAGTACTTC. The rearrangement uses TRBV30 and TRBJ2-7, with 8 nucleotides matching TRBD1. This CDR3 has 12 amino acids. Germline CDR1 reads GTSNPN; CDR2 reads SVGIG (reference sequence). V gave up 4 bases and J gave up 3 bases; unmatched junction bases: 2.

The V gene is TRBV18, the J gene TRBJ1-1, with 12 bases fitting TRBD1. V lost 4 bases to trimming and J lost 4 bases; unmatched junction nucleotides: 22. The CDR3 has 21 residues. Germline CDR1 reads KGHSH; CDR2 reads LQKENI. The CDR3 sequence is CASSLRAAPGQGALRSTEAFF. As DNA, the CDR3 is TGTGCCAGCTCACTCCGGGCCGCTCCGGGACAGGGGGCCCTTCGGAGCACTGAAGCTTTCTTT.

This chain links TRBV5-1 with TRBJ2-1; 7 bases align to TRBD2. The junction had 4 bases not matched to a gene; V was cut back by 5 bases and J by 5 bases. The germline V gene encodes CDR1 SGHRS and CDR2 YFSETQ. The CDR3 length is 13 residues. The CDR3 is CASRRGGDNEQFF. The CDR3 nucleotides are TGCGCCAGCAGACGGGGAGGGGACAATGAGCAGTTCTTC. The variable domain in full, completed from reference TRBV5-1 and TRBJ2-1, reads KAGVTQTPRYLIKTRGQQVTLSCSPISGHRSVSWYQQTPGQGLQFLFEYFSETQRNKGNFPGRFSGRQFSNSRSEMNVSTLELGDSALYLCASRRGGDNEQFFGPGTRLTVL.

The chain recombines TRBV9 with TRBJ2-1; 9 bases map to TRBD2. J was trimmed by 7 bases and V by 4 bases; bases with no gene match: 12. The CDR3 sequence is 16 residues long. CDR1 is SGDLS and CDR2 is YYNGEE in the germline V gene. The chain's CDR3 is CASSSRSGRPGNEQFF. The CDR3 DNA reads as TGTGCCAGCAGCTCACGGAGCGGGAGGCCGGGTAATGAGCAGTTCTTC.

The genes are TRBV19 and TRBJ1-1, with D tentatively TRBD1 (5 bases). The V end lost 4 bases, the J end lost 0 bases, and 12 bases lay between the germline ends. The CDR3 runs 15 residues. Germline V gene lookup returns CDR1 LNHDA and CDR2 SQIVND (reference sequence). DNA for the CDR3: TGTGCCAGTAGTAACCCGTGGGGGGTGAACACTGAAGCTTTCTTT. It is translated as CASSNPWGVNTEAFF. Drawing the rest from reference TRBV19 and TRBJ1-1, the complete variable domain is DGGITQSPKYLFRKEGQNVTLSCEQNLNHDAMYWYRQDPGQGLRLIYYSQIVNDFQKGDIAEGYSVSREKKESFPLTVTSAQKNPTAFYLCASSNPWGVNTEAFFGQGTRLTVV.

This clone has just a few counts. The chain is built from TRBV19 and TRBJ2-5; 13 bases are shared with TRBD2. Germline V gene data show CDR1 as LNHDA and CDR2 as SQIVND (reference sequence). The length of the CDR3 is 16 residues. V was clipped by 3 bases and J by 2 bases; unmatched bases: 3. The CDR3 region is CASSIPGLAGQETQYF. The CDR3 region has the DNA TGTGCCAGTAGTATCCCGGGACTAGCGGGACAAGAGACCCAGTACTTC.

This rearrangement joins TRBV10-3 to TRBJ2-2; TRBD1 aligns across 10 bases. This CDR3 has 15 residues. Losses at the gene ends were 4 bases for V and 5 bases for J; bases not matched to a gene: 4. Germline CDR1 ENHRY, CDR2 SYGVKD. The DNA of the CDR3 is TGTGCCATCAGTGGACAGGGGGCTGGGACCGGGGAGCTGTTTTTT. Translation: CAISGQGAGTGELFF.

The rearrangement joins TRBV27 to TRBJ2-2; D not certain. Germline V gives CDR1 MNHEY, CDR2 SMNVEV (reference sequence). CDR3 size: 14 residues. Deletions cut 2 bases from V and 4 bases from J, with 8 bases between. The CDR3 region is CASSLVGITGELFF. The DNA for the CDR3 is TGTGCCAGCAGTTTAGTGGGGATCACCGGGGAGCTGTTTTTT.

This rearrangement joins TRBV28 to TRBJ2-7, with D perhaps matching TRBD2 (5 bases). This CDR3 spans 13 amino acids. V was shortened by 7 bases and J by 4 bases, with 14 bases between the two germline ends. Germline loops: CDR1 MDHEN, CDR2 SYDVKM. CDR3 in amino acids: CASTSGKGYEQYF. For the CDR3, the DNA is TGTGCCAGCACCTCGGGGAAGGGTTACGAGCAGTACTTC.

The chain is built from TRBV19 and TRBJ2-2; D unclear. V was cut by 10 bases and J by 1 base, with 13 bases left in between. Germline lookup yields CDR1 LNHDA and CDR2 SQIVND (reference sequence). The CDR3 runs to 14 residues. The CDR3 region is CATDRTGNTGELFF. The CDR3 coding sequence is TGTGCCACGGATAGGACGGGGAACACCGGGGAGCTGTTTTTT.

The chain has TRBV19 and TRBJ2-3, with D maybe TRBD1 (6 bases). Trimming shortened V by 1 base and J by 4 bases, and 12 bases separated the two germline ends. Germline CDR1 LNHDA, CDR2 SQIVND (reference sequence). This CDR3 is built from 15 residues. The CDR3 spells CASSIGQGWADTQYF. The CDR3 DNA reads TGTGCCAGTAGTATAGGCCAGGGGTGGGCAGATACGCAGTATTTT.

This clone occurred once. V and J are TRBV7-2 and TRBJ2-3; no reliable D call. The CDR3 has 15 residues. Germline values: CDR1 SGHTA, CDR2 FQGNSA. The ends were cut back, 1 base at V and 5 bases at J, with 13 bases in the middle. The CDR3 here is CASSLGQTLRDTQYF. The CDR3 DNA reads as TGTGCCAGCAGCTTAGGGCAGACCCTTAGAGATACGCAGTATTTT.

CDR3 DNA sequence: TGTGCCAGCAGTGAATCTGAGACAGCCTATGGCTACACCTTC. Translating it yields CASSESETAYGYTF. The chain joins TRBV25-1 to TRBJ1-2; the D gene is possibly TRBD1 (5 bases). The CDR3 covers 14 residues. CDR1 MGHDK and CDR2 SYGVNS come from the germline V gene. The V end was cut by 1 base, the J end by 4 bases, with 10 bases between.

V gene TRBV10-1 combines with J gene TRBJ1-1; a possible D gene is TRBD1 (5 bases). V was pared by 0 bases and J by 7 bases, with 24 bases between. Germline CDR1 WNHNN, CDR2 SYGVQD (reference sequence). The length of the CDR3 is 18 residues. In DNA form, the CDR3 reads TGCGCCAGCAGTGAGTCGCGGGGGGGGGAGAGGCCTTGGGGTGAAGCTTTCTTT. Translation gives CASSESRGGERPWGEAFF.

The rearrangement uses TRBV2 and TRBJ2-3, with 10 nucleotides matching TRBD2. Germline V gives CDR1 SNHLY, CDR2 FYNNEI. V lost 4 bases, J lost 3 bases, and 4 bases stayed unmatched. The CDR3 has 15 amino acids. CDR3 DNA sequence: TGTGCCAGCAGTGCCCTAGCGGGGGTTACAGATACGCAGTATTTT. The encoded protein is CASSALAGVTDTQYF.

This chain uses TRBV4-1 with TRBJ1-1; tentative D call: TRBD1 (5 bases). The CDR3 spans 15 residues. The V and J ends lost 4 bases and 5 bases respectively, with 17 bases between them. Germline V gives CDR1 MGHRA, CDR2 YSYEKL. The DNA of the CDR3 is TGCGCCAGCAGCCCGGGGGGTCAGGGACGAACTGAAGCTTTCTTT. It encodes CASSPGGQGRTEAFF.

J is TRBJ2-3 and V is TRBV19; tentatively, D is TRBD2 (6 bases). CDR3 length: 17 amino acids. Trimming shortened V by 9 bases and J by 0 bases, and 22 bases separated the two germline ends. Germline V gives CDR1 LNHDA, CDR2 SQIVND (reference sequence). For the CDR3, the DNA is TGTGCCAGCAGCACTGGAGGTAGCGGAAGTAGCACAGATACGCAGTATTTT. This translates into CASSTGGSGSSTDTQYF.

This rearrangement joins TRBV19 to TRBJ2-7; no clear D gene. The CDR3 length is 14 residues. Germline V gives CDR1 LNHDA, CDR2 SQIVND (reference sequence). Trimming cost V 3 bases and J 1 base, with 10 bases left between them. The CDR3 sequence: CASSIPGQSYEQYF. As DNA, the CDR3 is TGTGCCAGTAGTATCCCCGGGCAGTCCTACGAGCAGTACTTC.

This clone is a singleton in its sample. This rearrangement joins TRBV9 to TRBJ1-1; tentative D call: TRBD1 (6 bases). The CDR3 extends over 13 amino acids. The V end was cut by 6 bases, the J end by 5 bases, with 14 bases between. The germline CDR1 and CDR2 sequences are SGDLS and YYNGEE. The chain's CDR3 is CASNGGLGTEAFF. CDR3 DNA sequence: TGTGCCAGCAATGGGGGGCTCGGAACTGAAGCTTTCTTT.

V is TRBV5-8 and J is TRBJ1-2; a possible D gene is TRBD1 (5 bases). V was clipped by 1 base and J by 2 bases, with 9 bases between them. Germline CDR1 and CDR2: SGHTS and YDEGEE. This CDR3 is 14 amino acids long. CDR3 DNA sequence: TGTGCCAGCAGCTTGATCCGGGACAACTATGGCTACACCTTC. It yields the protein CASSLIRDNYGYTF.

This clone was detected only once. This chain uses TRBV9 with TRBJ2-1; 8 bases align to TRBD2. CDR1 and CDR2 from the germline V gene are SGDLS and YYNGEE. The V and J ends lost 4 bases and 4 bases, in that order; junction bases with no gene match: 13. The CDR3 totals 17 residues. CDR3 amino acids: CASSPSPRGRWYNEQFF. The CDR3 DNA sequence: TGTGCCAGCAGCCCGTCCCCGCGCGGGAGGTGGTACAATGAGCAGTTCTTC.